A single TCR beta chain is shown here with its context. The source of the sample is a study of CXCR3-negative and CXCR3-positive naive CD8 T cells. Study context: Roughly 1.5 +/- 0.3 million TRB reads came from each library, giving some 150 million in total.

The CDR3 loop spans 16 amino acids. CDR1 is SEHNR and CDR2 is FQNEAQ in the germline V gene (reference sequence). The authors made the TRB cDNA libraries by 5' RACE using UMI labels. TCRdb re-called the 5' RACE reads; every CDR3 protein appears as one record, without DNA. The repertoire shows tens of thousands of distinct CDR3 sequences; the top ten hold approximately 0.99%. The chain has TRBV7-9 and TRBJ1-1; TCRdb proposes TRBD1, but this gene call is untestable without DNA. What was sequenced was naive CXCR3- CD8+ T cells from blood. The subset here: CD45RO-CCR7+CD27+CD95- naive CD8+ T cells lacking CXCR3 (TNR3-). The TCR originated in a human donor in good health. Some clones in this sample may be carry-over from other donors' samples. CDR3 region: CASSTQAGTVNTEAFF.